This T cell receptor (beta chain) was recorded in a study of human T cells and chemical hapten exposure. About the research overall: Epicutaneous patch tests delivered 0.01% DPC to the upper back, with evaluation at 6 days.

Source study methods: Counting gave a median of around 89,000 TCRs per sample, with values ranging from about 23,224 to 700,000. One entry per CDR3 protein, called by TCRdb with MiXCR from the RACE reads. The authors' filters were not applied to this entry. This sample has about 68,000 distinct CDR3 sequences, with about a tenth found just once. The V and J ends lost 5 bases and 8 bases respectively, with 9 bases between them. Germline-derived CDR1 and CDR2 are MDHEN and SYDVKM. The CDR3 runs to 11 residues. With respect to this clonotype: Its antigen is still unknown.

Study outcomes and limitations: Donors' alopecia may make their immune response differ from healthy people's. Relative to control repertoires, expanded TCRs gave rise to significantly more large CDR3 similarity clusters.

The time point here: pre-sensitization, week 0. Stated treatment: therapeutic diphenylcyclopropenone sensitization with weekly scalp DPC. The sequences come from whole blood, collected in connection with sensitization to the hapten diphenylcyclopropenone (DPC). The sequence came from a woman between 45 and 65 years old with alopecia areata. Some clones in this sample may be carry-over from other donors' samples. This chain connects TRBV28 to TRBJ1-1; D not certain. CDR3 nucleotides: TGTGCCAGCAGTGCCAGATTCGAAGCTTTCTTT. Protein product: CASSARFEAFF.